This T cell receptor beta chain was identified during a study of CD8 T cells in ankylosing spondylitis. Concerning this clonotype: The antigen is unknown.

Trimming pared 4 bases from V and 1 base from J, leaving 15 bases between. The germline V gene encodes CDR1 SGHRS and CDR2 YFSETQ. There are 17 residues in the CDR3. Overall study results and limits: Some motif variants were previously reported in reactive arthritis synovial fluid and blood. For ankylosing spondylitis blood, a TCR beta motif of under ten highly homologous variants appeared characteristic. Disease-linked clones, CD8+, were relatively rare in peripheral blood. Within matched ankylosing spondylitis synovial fluid, disease-linked clones were reportedly significantly enriched.

Scientists made TCR beta libraries using quantitative 5'-RACE with molecular barcodes. TCRdb reprocessed the 5' RACE reads with MiXCR, giving one entry per CDR3 protein. The sample lists over 600,000 distinct CDR3 sequences, under 20% occurring once. The TCR originated in a male donor with ankylosing spondylitis. Source material: blood, either unsorted or a sorted T cell fraction (not recorded which). The chain has TRBV5-1 and TRBJ2-6; maybe TRBD1 (5 bases). The CDR3 protein is CASSPNPQGSGANVLTF. The CDR3 DNA sequence: TGCGCCAGCAGCCCCAACCCTCAGGGATCTGGGGCCAACGTCCTGACTTTC.